Sequencing of this T cell receptor beta chain was carried out in a study of T-cell reconstitution after alpha-beta-depleted transplantation in children. CDR3 size: 14 residues. Trimming left V 6 bases short and J 1 base short, with 13 bases between. This clonotype was detected many times. As yet, its antigen is unknown. Preparation of the TCRbeta library involved a method that used unique molecular identifiers. MiXCR, applied by TCRdb to the PCR reads, yields one record per CDR3 protein. Of 550,000 to 800,000 distinct CDR3 sequences listed, approximately 14% are singletons. Study results and caveats: Recipient T cells and thymic progenitors that survived were the source of the high TCRbeta diversity seen at day 60 in some patients. Roughly two months post-transplant, alpha-beta T cells reportedly originated from several hundred graft clones that had expanded. It was newly produced T cells that mostly accounted for T-cell counts and diversity one year after transplant.

The rearrangement joins TRBV12-3 or TRBV12-4 to TRBJ2-7; unclear D gene. This sequence originates from a girl aged 2-10 years with congenital amegakaryocytic thrombocytopenia, due to receive a stem cell transplant. Source: PBMCs, taken before TCRalphabeta/CD19-depleted stem cell transplant. Here the CDR3 DNA reads TGTGCCAGCAGCTACCCCTGGTCGTCCTACGAGCAGTACTTC. Amino acids: CASSYPWSSYEQYF.